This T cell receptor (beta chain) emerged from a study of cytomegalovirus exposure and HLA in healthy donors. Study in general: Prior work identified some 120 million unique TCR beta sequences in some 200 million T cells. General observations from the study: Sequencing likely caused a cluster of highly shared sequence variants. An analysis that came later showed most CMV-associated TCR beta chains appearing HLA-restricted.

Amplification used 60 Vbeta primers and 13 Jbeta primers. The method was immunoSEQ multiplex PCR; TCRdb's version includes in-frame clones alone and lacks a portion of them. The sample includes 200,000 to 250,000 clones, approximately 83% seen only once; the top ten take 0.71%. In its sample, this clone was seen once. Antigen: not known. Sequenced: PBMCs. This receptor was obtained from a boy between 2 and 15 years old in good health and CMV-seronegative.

The CDR3 sequence is CASSLASVNEQFF. The DNA of the CDR3 is TGTGCCAGCAGCTTAGCTAGCGTCAATGAGCAGTTCTTC. The chain has TRBV7-2 and TRBJ2-1; possibly TRBD2 for D (5 bases). This CDR3 spans 13 amino acids. The ends were cut back, 0 bases at V and 6 bases at J, with 6 bases in the middle. Germline lookup yields CDR1 SGHTA and CDR2 FQGNSA.